This T cell receptor (beta chain) stems from a study of blood T cell repertoires in COVID-19. Study-wide background: Samples representing acute and convalescent COVID-19 were sourced from the United States, Italy and Spain. PBMCs, B-cell-depleted T cells, or T cells provided the cDNA or gDNA that made up the material.

In the authors' workflow: The assay estimated nucleated cells by amplifying reference gene primers. Some clones are missing from TCRdb's copy, which holds only in-frame ones; the method was immunoSEQ multiplex PCR. V, J and clone size reflect that table, while D and trimming were determined from the DNA. The table records about 27,000 clones, roughly 80% of them present only once. The CDR3 is 13 amino acids. Trimming cost V 6 bases and J 4 bases, with 12 bases left between them. The clonotype originates from a woman aged 80 or over with acute or convalescent COVID-19. Sequencing used peripheral blood. The chain combines TRBV12-3 or TRBV12-4 with TRBJ1-2; maybe TRBD1 (5 bases). The DNA of the CDR3 is TGTGCCAGCAGGTCACGGGGGGGCTATGGCTACACCTTC. This codes for CASRSRGGYGYTF.